This paragraph covers one TCR delta chain sequence. The amino acid sequence in TCRdb belongs to a much larger clone and departs from this DNA's translation at residue 14, likely a sequencing read error; the sequence shown is translated from the DNA. The germline gives CDR1 GEAIGNYY, CDR2 EKD. CDR3 length: 16 amino acids. This sample stems from a study of γδ T cells in repeated Plasmodium falciparum infection. TCRdb reanalysed the multiplex PCR reads with CATT. The table records about 93,000 delta-chain clones, 0.75% to 1% of them present only once. Vgamma9/Vdelta2+ and Vdelta2-negative gammadelta T cells were flow-sorted from PBMC for bulk sequencing.

This receptor was obtained from a pool of human donors (malaria-infected and uninfected, not separated). A V gene of TRDV2 was called, but no J gene was assigned; TRDD3 is the table's D call and was not checked against the DNA. Material for sequencing was gamma-delta T cells from blood. The CDR3 DNA sequence: TGTGCCTGTGATAAACTGGGGGATACTCGGGCCGATAAACCCATCTTT. Residues: CACDKLGDTRADKPIF.